This TCR beta chain was profiled in a study of CD8 T cell repertoires and HIV-1 epitope variants. Study information: Separate wells received one of Twenty-five Gag or Nef variant peptides.

Method: immunoSEQ multiplex PCR; TCRdb's copy keeps in-frame clones and lacks some. Altogether more than 85,000 clones are present, 60% to 80% being singletons, with the ten largest covering roughly 24%. Germline loops: CDR1 SGHVS, CDR2 FNYEAQ. CDR3 length: 15 amino acids. V was trimmed by 4 bases and J by 4 bases, leaving 16 bases between them. The specimen sequenced was uncultured baseline CD8+ T cells from peripheral blood mononuclear cells (PBMCs). The origin of this receptor is a male donor with HIV. This chain uses TRBV7-6 with TRBJ1-1; weak D call: TRBD1 (6 bases). The DNA for the CDR3 is TGTGCCAGCAGCTCCAGTACAGGGTTGGTCACTGAAGCTTTCTTT. Encoded protein: CASSSSTGLVTEAFF.